This T cell receptor (beta chain) stems from a study of response to subunit inactivated influenza vaccine. Whole-study results and caveats: Each seasonal influenza vaccination recruits few new T cells, the authors suggested.

Concerning this clonotype: The antigen is undetermined.

This CDR3 has 15 residues. Trimming removed 3 bases at V and 6 bases at J, with 16 bases between. The germline V gene encodes CDR1 LNHNV and CDR2 YYDKDF (reference sequence). MiXCR, run by TCRdb on the RT-PCR reads, gives a single entry per CDR3 protein. The sample shows hundreds of thousands of distinct CDR3 sequences, 14% of them seen only once. The chain recombines TRBV15 with TRBJ2-3; D may match TRBD1 or TRBD2 (5 bases each). Sample: PBMCs from blood, taken around 15 days before vaccination. This TCR was sampled from a man aged 45-65 years who received an inactivated influenza vaccine. CDR3 nucleotide sequence: TGTGCCACCAGCAGCACCCTAACTTGGGACGATACGCAGTATTTT. Translated, it gives CATSSTLTWDDTQYF. The full variable domain, in which reference TRBV15 and TRBJ2-3 provide the parts outside the CDR3, is DAMVIQNPRYQVTQFGKPVTLSCSQTLNHNVMYWYQQKSSQAPKLLFHYYDKDFNNEADTPDNFQSRRPNTSFCFLDIRSPGLGDTAMYLCATSSTLTWDDTQYFGPGTRLTVL.